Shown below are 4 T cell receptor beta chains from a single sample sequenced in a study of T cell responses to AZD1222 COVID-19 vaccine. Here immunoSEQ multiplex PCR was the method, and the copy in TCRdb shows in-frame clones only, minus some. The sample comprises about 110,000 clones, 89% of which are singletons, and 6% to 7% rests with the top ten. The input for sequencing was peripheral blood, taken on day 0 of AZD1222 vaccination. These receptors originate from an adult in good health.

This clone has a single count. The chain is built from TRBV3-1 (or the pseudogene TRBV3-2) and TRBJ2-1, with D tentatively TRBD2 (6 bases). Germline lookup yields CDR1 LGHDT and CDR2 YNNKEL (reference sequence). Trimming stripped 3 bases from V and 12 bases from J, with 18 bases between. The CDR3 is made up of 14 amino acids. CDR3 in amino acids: CASSQEPTSSGQFF. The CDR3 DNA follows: TGTGCCAGCAGCCAGGAACCCACTAGCTCCGGGCAGTTCTTC.

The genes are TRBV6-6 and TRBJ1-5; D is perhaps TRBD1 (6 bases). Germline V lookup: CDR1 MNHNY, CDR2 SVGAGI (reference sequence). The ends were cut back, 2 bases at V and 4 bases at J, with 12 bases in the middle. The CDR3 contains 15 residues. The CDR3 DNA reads TGTGCCAGCAGTTACCGGGGGGCGCAGAATCAGCCCCAGCATTTT. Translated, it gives CASSYRGAQNQPQHF.

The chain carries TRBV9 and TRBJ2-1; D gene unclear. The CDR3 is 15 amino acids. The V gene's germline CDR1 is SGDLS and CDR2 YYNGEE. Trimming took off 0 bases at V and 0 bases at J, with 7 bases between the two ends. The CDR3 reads CASSVGVHSYNEQFF. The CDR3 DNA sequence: TGTGCCAGCAGCGTAGGGGTACACTCCTACAATGAGCAGTTCTTC.

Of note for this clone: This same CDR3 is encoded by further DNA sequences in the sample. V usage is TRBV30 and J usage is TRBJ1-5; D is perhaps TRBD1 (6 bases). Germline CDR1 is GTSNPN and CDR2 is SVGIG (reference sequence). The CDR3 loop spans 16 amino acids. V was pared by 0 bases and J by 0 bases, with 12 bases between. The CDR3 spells CAWSVQGGLSNQPQHF. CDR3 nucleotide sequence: TGTGCCTGGAGTGTACAGGGAGGACTTAGCAATCAGCCCCAGCATTTT.